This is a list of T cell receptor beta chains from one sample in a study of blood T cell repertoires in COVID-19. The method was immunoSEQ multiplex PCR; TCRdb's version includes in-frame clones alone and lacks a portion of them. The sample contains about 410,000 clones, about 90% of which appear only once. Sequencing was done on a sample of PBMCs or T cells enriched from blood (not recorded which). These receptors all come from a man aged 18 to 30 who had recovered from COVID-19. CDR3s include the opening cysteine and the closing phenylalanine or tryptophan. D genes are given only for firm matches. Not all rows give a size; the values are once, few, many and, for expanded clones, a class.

TGTGCCAGCAGCTTTCCGGGGCAGCCCCAGCATTTT,CASSFPGQPQHF,NA,TRBV7-9,NA,TRBJ1-5
TGTGCCAGCAGCTCCCAAAAGATCACAGGCTCTGGAAACACCATATATTTT,CASSSQKITGSGNTIYF,NA,TRBV7-4,NA,TRBJ1-3
TGTGCCTGGAGTGTATCGGGGGGAGTCACCGGGGAGCTGTTTTTT,CAWSVSGGVTGELFF,NA,TRBV30,TRBD2,TRBJ2-2
TGTGCCAGCAGTCCGGGACTAGCGGGAGGGCCGTGGGGCACAGATACGCAGTATTTT,CASSPGLAGGPWGTDTQYF,NA,TRBV2,TRBD2,TRBJ2-3
TGTGCCACCAGCAATCACAGGGGAAATAGCAATCAGCCCCAGCATTTT,CATSNHRGNSNQPQHF,NA,TRBV15,TRBD1,TRBJ1-5
TGCGCCAGTCAGGACACCGGAAACACCATATATTTT,CASQDTGNTIYF,NA,TRBV10-1,NA,TRBJ1-3
TGTGCCAGCAGCTTCTGGACAGGGGGGTATGAAAAACTGTTTTTT,CASSFWTGGYEKLFF,NA,TRBV5-6,TRBD1,TRBJ1-4
TGTGCCAGCAGCCCCTCTAGGGGGTCTGAAGCTTTCTTT,CASSPSRGSEAFF,NA,TRBV7-3,NA,TRBJ1-1
TGTGCTAGTGGTGCGGGACAGGGGAGCTCTGGAAACACCATATATTTT,CASGAGQGSSGNTIYF,NA,TRBV12-5,TRBD1,TRBJ1-3
TGTGCCTGGAGTGCCGGGGACAGGCGGATTGGAAACACCATATATTTT,CAWSAGDRRIGNTIYF,NA,TRBV30,TRBD1,TRBJ1-3
TGTGCCAGCAAATTCGGGACATCTAGCAATCAGCCCCAGCATTTT,CASKFGTSSNQPQHF,NA,TRBV2,NA,TRBJ1-5
TGTGCCAGCAGCTCTAGGACAGGGGTTAATGAAAAACTGTTTTTT,CASSSRTGVNEKLFF,NA,TRBV5-4,TRBD1,TRBJ1-4
TGTGCCAGCAGCGTAGTTGGCAGGGTGGAGAACACTGAAGCTTTCTTT,CASSVVGRVENTEAFF,NA,TRBV9,NA,TRBJ1-1
TGTGCCAGCAGCTTACTGTATCCGGGACAGATGGATGGCTACACCTTC,CASSLLYPGQMDGYTF,NA,TRBV7-9,TRBD1,TRBJ1-2
TGTGCCAGCAGCTTCCGGACAGGCTATGGCTACACCTTC,CASSFRTGYGYTF,NA,TRBV7-9,TRBD1,TRBJ1-2
TGTGCCAGCTCACCCCACAGGGGGCAGTTGAACACTGAAGCTTTCTTT,CASSPHRGQLNTEAFF,NA,TRBV18,TRBD1,TRBJ1-1
TGTGCCAGCAGCCCCATAGCGGGAGTTGGCGCAGATACGCAGTATTTT,CASSPIAGVGADTQYF,NA,TRBV9,TRBD2,TRBJ2-3
TGTGCCAGCAGCTTACCAGGTGTGTACGAGCAGTACTTC,CASSLPGVYEQYF,NA,TRBV5-8,NA,TRBJ2-7
TGTGCCAGCAAGACAGGGAGCAATCAGCCCCAGCATTTT,CASKTGSNQPQHF,NA,TRBV6-5,TRBD1,TRBJ1-5
TGTGCCAGCAGTCCTGAGGGACAGGGGTTTCAGCCCCAGCATTTT,CASSPEGQGFQPQHF,once,TRBV3-1/TRBV3-2,TRBD1,TRBJ1-5
TGTGCCAGCAGCAGGGACAGGGGTCACAATGAGCAGTTCTTC,CASSRDRGHNEQFF,NA,TRBV11-3,TRBD1,TRBJ2-1
TGTGCCAGCAGCGGAGGGCAGGCGAACACTGAAGCTTTCTTT,CASSGGQANTEAFF,NA,TRBV28,NA,TRBJ1-1
TGTGCCAGCAGTACAGTTAACTATGGCTACACCTTC,CASSTVNYGYTF,NA,TRBV28,NA,TRBJ1-2
TGCGCCAGCAGAACAGGGGAGGTGTCCGGGGAGCTGTTTTTT,CASRTGEVSGELFF,NA,TRBV5-1,NA,TRBJ2-2
TGTGCCAGCTCACTAGGGCAGGACAGAGCCACCGGGGAGCTGTTTTTT,CASSLGQDRATGELFF,NA,TRBV18,NA,TRBJ2-2
TGCGCCAGCAGCCATACCGCCCAAGCGGGCGAGCAGTACTTC,CASSHTAQAGEQYF,once,TRBV4-1,NA,TRBJ2-7
TGTGCCAGCAGCCAACGACAGGGCTCCTACGAGCAGTACTTC,CASSQRQGSYEQYF,NA,TRBV3-1/TRBV3-2,TRBD1,TRBJ2-7
TGTGCCAGCAGCTTGCAAGGGACTAGCGGGATCCCTAGCACAGATACGCAGTATTTT,CASSLQGTSGIPSTDTQYF,NA,TRBV5-5,TRBD2,TRBJ2-3
TGCGCCAGCAGCCCGGGTTTTGTAAATGAAGCTTTCTTT,CASSPGFVNEAFF,NA,TRBV5-1,NA,TRBJ1-1
TGTGCCACCGTTTCTATCTTGTCTGGAAACACCATATATTTT,CATVSILSGNTIYF,NA,TRBV15,NA,TRBJ1-3
TGTGCCAGCAGCCCGACACGGACAGGGGAAAGACACAATCAGCCCCAGCATTTT,CASSPTRTGERHNQPQHF,once,TRBV7-8,TRBD1,TRBJ1-5
TGTGCTAGTGGAGTGACTGGTTCGGGGTACAATCAGCCCCAGCATTTT,CASGVTGSGYNQPQHF,NA,TRBV12-5,NA,TRBJ1-5
TGTGCCTGGAGTACGGCGGGAGGCTTCACCGGGGAGCTGTTTTTT,CAWSTAGGFTGELFF,NA,TRBV30,TRBD2,TRBJ2-2
TGTGCCAGCAGTCCTCACAGGGGAGGCGAAAAACTGTTTTTT,CASSPHRGGEKLFF,NA,TRBV27,TRBD1,TRBJ1-4
TGTGCCAGCACAGGGGGCTATGGCTACACCTTC,CASTGGYGYTF,NA,TRBV28,TRBD1,TRBJ1-2
TGTGCCTGGAGTGCGGGACTTGCTGGAAACACCATATATTTT,CAWSAGLAGNTIYF,NA,TRBV30,NA,TRBJ1-3
TGTGCCAGCAGTTCGAGCGGCAGCTCCTACGAGCAGTACTTC,CASSSSGSSYEQYF,NA,TRBV27,NA,TRBJ2-7
TGCGCCAGCCGGGACAGGGGTGCTGAAGCTTTCTTT,CASRDRGAEAFF,NA,TRBV5-1,TRBD1,TRBJ1-1
TGTGCCAGCAGCCAGGCGGGCGCTGGCTACACCTTC,CASSQAGAGYTF,NA,TRBV3-1/TRBV3-2,NA,TRBJ1-2
TGTGCCAGCACCTCGACTCCGGGACAGTCCTATGGCTACACCTTC,CASTSTPGQSYGYTF,NA,TRBV28,TRBD1,TRBJ1-2
TGTGCCATCAGCCCAGCGGGGCCCCAAGAGACCCAGTACTTC,CAISPAGPQETQYF,NA,TRBV10-3,TRBD2,TRBJ2-5
TGTGCCAGCAGTTTTGTGCGCGGGGAGCTGTTTTTT,CASSFVRGELFF,NA,TRBV27,NA,TRBJ2-2
TGTGCCAGCAGCCAAGACCAGTATGGTGGCTACACCTTC,CASSQDQYGGYTF,NA,TRBV14,NA,TRBJ1-2
TGCGCCAGCAGCTTGGAAGGGGTTAGCAATCAGCCCCAGCATTTT,CASSLEGVSNQPQHF,NA,TRBV5-1,NA,TRBJ1-5
TGTGCCAGCAGTGAAGTTTTGGCTAGCGGGGAAGAGACCCAGTACTTC,CASSEVLASGEETQYF,many,TRBV2,TRBD2,TRBJ2-5
TGTGCCAGCAGTCAATCAGGGGCCCGATCCAATGAGCAGTTCTTC,CASSQSGARSNEQFF,NA,TRBV7-2,NA,TRBJ2-1
TGTGCCAGCACATCAGCGCGCTTAGCCAAAAACATTCAGTACTTC,CASTSARLAKNIQYF,NA,TRBV28,NA,TRBJ2-4
TGTGCCAGCAGCCAAGGGACAGTTTATGGCTACACCTTC,CASSQGTVYGYTF,NA,TRBV14,NA,TRBJ1-2
TGCGCCAGCAGCCCGGAACCGGGACTCAGCTTGGGGGAGCAGTACTTC,CASSPEPGLSLGEQYF,NA,TRBV5-1,NA,TRBJ2-7
TGTGCCAGCAGCCGTGGACAGACTAGCAATCAGCCCCAGCATTTT,CASSRGQTSNQPQHF,NA,TRBV7-2,NA,TRBJ1-5
TGTGCCAGTAGTATCAGGGACAGGAACACTGAAGCTTTCTTT,CASSIRDRNTEAFF,NA,TRBV19,TRBD1,TRBJ1-1
TGTGCCAGCATAACAGGGAAGATCAAGCAGTTCTTC,CASITGKIKQFF,NA,TRBV21-1,NA,TRBJ2-1
TGTGCCAGCAGCTCAAGCGGACAGGTCGGGGAGCAGTTCTTC,CASSSSGQVGEQFF,once,TRBV7-9,TRBD1,TRBJ2-1
TGTGCCAGCAAACAGGGGGGAACAGATACGCAGTATTTT,CASKQGGTDTQYF,NA,TRBV5-5,TRBD1,TRBJ2-3
TGTGCCAGCAGCTCGTCACAGGGGGCGGGAGAAAAACTGTTTTTT,CASSSSQGAGEKLFF,NA,TRBV7-9,TRBD1,TRBJ1-4
TGCAGTGCTAGTCGGGAGGGCCGGAACACTGAAGCTTTCTTT,CSASREGRNTEAFF,few,TRBV20-1,NA,TRBJ1-1
TGTGCCAGCAGTGCTCGGGAGGGGGCAGATACGCAGTATTTT,CASSAREGADTQYF,NA,TRBV6-4,TRBD2,TRBJ2-3
TGTGCCAGCAGGGTACAGGGGGCGGAAGGCTACACCTTC,CASRVQGAEGYTF,NA,TRBV2,TRBD1,TRBJ1-2
TGTGCCAGCAGTTCGACAGGGGGGTATGGCTACACCTTC,CASSSTGGYGYTF,NA,TRBV12-3/TRBV12-4,TRBD1,TRBJ1-2